One and the same sample provided the 12 T cell receptor beta chains below, sequenced in a study of T cells after yellow fever vaccination. TCRdb fed the 5' RACE reads into MiXCR, producing one record per CDR3 protein. The table lists 300,000 or so distinct CDR3 sequences, about 6.6% of them singletons. Material: PBMCs, obtained more than 35 days after the first yellow fever vaccination. These receptors were obtained from a man between 18 and 29 years old who received the YFV17D yellow fever vaccine.

This clonotype occurred a few times. The chain carries TRBV7-8 and TRBJ1-1; TRBD1 is a possible D gene (5 bases). V lost 5 bases and J lost 4, with 17 bases in between. Germline assignment: CDR1 SGHVS and CDR2 FQNEAQ. The CDR3 is 15 amino acids. CDR3 DNA: TGTGCCAGCAGCATAGGAGGCCAGAGGGGCACTGAAGCTTTCTTT. Translating it yields CASSIGGQRGTEAFF.

This clonotype has a count of ten or more. The CDR3 reads CASSYRSQGNTEAFF. DNA of the CDR3: TGTGCCAGCAGCTATCGGAGTCAGGGTAACACTGAAGCTTTCTTT. The V and J genes are TRBV6-5 and TRBJ1-1, with D possibly matching TRBD1 (5 bases). The CDR3 contains 15 residues. The germline CDR1 and CDR2 sequences are MNHEY and SVGAGI. V lost 6 bases and J lost 2, with 16 bases in between.

This chain uses TRBV3-1 with TRBJ2-1; TRBD2 aligns across 9 bases. In germline, CDR1 is LGHDT, CDR2 YNNKEL (reference sequence). Losses at the gene ends were 8 bases for V and 3 bases for J; bases not matched to a gene: 8. The CDR3 totals 15 residues. The CDR3 bases are TGTGCCAGCCCTACGAAGCGGGGGGACTACAATGAGCAGTTCTTC. Amino acid sequence: CASPTKRGDYNEQFF.

Only a few counts were recorded for this clonotype. The genes are TRBV18 and TRBJ1-2; 9 bases are a match to TRBD1. Germline V gene data show CDR1 as KGHSH and CDR2 as LQKENI. There are 16 residues in the CDR3. V was pared by 3 bases and J by 5 bases, with 10 bases of the junction left unmatched. CDR3 amino acids: CASSPAGTGRKYGYTF. CDR3 in DNA: TGTGCCAGCTCACCGGCCGGGACAGGGAGAAAATATGGCTACACCTTC. The full variable domain, rest sourced from reference TRBV18 and TRBJ1-2, is NAGVMQNPRHLVRRRGQEARLRCSPMKGHSHVYWYRQLPEEGLKFMVYLQKENIIDESGMPKERFSAEFPKEGPSILRIQQVVRGDSAAYFCASSPAGTGRKYGYTFGSGTRLTVV.

The rearrangement links TRBV13 to TRBJ2-7; D unclear. The CDR3 length is 12 residues. Trimming removed 8 bases at V and 9 bases at J, with 17 bases between. Germline CDR1 is PRHDT and CDR2 is FYEKMQ (reference sequence). The CDR3 sequence is CASGSDAHGQYF. CDR3 DNA: TGTGCCAGCGGGTCTGACGCGCACGGGCAGTACTTC. Using reference TRBV13 and TRBJ2-7 for the parts outside the CDR3, the full variable domain is AAGVIQSPRHLIKEKRETATLKCYPIPRHDTVYWYQQGPGQDPQFLISFYEKMQSDKGSIPDRFSAQQFSDYHSELNMSSLELGDSALYFCASGSDAHGQYFGPGTRLTVT.

Many counts were recorded for this clonotype. This sequence joins TRBV7-9 and TRBJ2-5; D gene unclear. The CDR3 is 14 amino acids. Between the trimmed V and J ends, which lost 7 bases and 1 base, there was a span of 13 bases. Germline V gene data show CDR1 as SEHNR and CDR2 as FQNEAQ (reference sequence). The CDR3 region is CASTHPSFQETQYF. The CDR3 DNA follows: TGTGCCAGCACCCACCCTTCGTTCCAAGAGACCCAGTACTTC.

This clonotype was detected only a few times. The chain couples TRBV12-3 or TRBV12-4 to TRBJ2-7; D may be TRBD1 (6 bases). The V end lost 6 bases, the J end lost 0 bases, and 12 bases lay between the germline ends. The CDR3 sequence is 14 residues long. The CDR3 sequence is CASRPTGSSYEQYF. CDR3 DNA sequence: TGTGCCAGCAGACCCACAGGGAGCTCCTACGAGCAGTACTTC.

The V call is TRBV7-6, the J call TRBJ2-5; possibly TRBD2 for D (5 bases). CDR3 length: 15 amino acids. CDR1 is SGHVS, CDR2 FNYEAQ, per germline. Trimming pared 1 base from V and 1 base from J, leaving 10 bases between. The CDR3 is CASSLGGQIQETQYF. CDR3 DNA: TGTGCCAGCAGCTTAGGCGGGCAAATCCAAGAGACCCAGTACTTC.

This rearrangement joins TRBV20-1 to TRBJ2-3; 11 bases agree with TRBD2. The CDR3 has 16 amino acids. CDR1 is DFQATT, CDR2 SNEGSKA, per germline (reference sequence). V was clipped by 3 bases and J by 2 bases; unmatched bases: 7. CDR3 sequence (DNA): TGCAGTGCTAGTAGGGCTAGCGGGGGGATCACAGATACGCAGTATTTT. Encoded protein: CSASRASGGITDTQYF.

The CDR3 loop reads CASSLSGRGIIQYF. For the CDR3, the DNA is TGTGCCAGCAGTTTATCGGGAAGGGGGATCATTCAGTACTTC. The chain is built from TRBV27 and TRBJ2-4; a possible D gene is TRBD1 (6 bases). The germline gives CDR1 MNHEY, CDR2 SMNVEV (reference sequence). The CDR3 spans 14 residues. V was clipped by 0 bases and J by 9 bases, with 12 bases between them.

This clonotype was seen a handful of times. V gene TRBV3-1 combines with J gene TRBJ1-4; 9 positions agree with TRBD1. The CDR3 spans 15 residues. The germline V gene encodes CDR1 LGHDT and CDR2 YNNKEL (reference sequence). J lost 8 bases, V lost 1 base, and 5 bases had no gene match. In nucleotides, the CDR3 is TGTGCCAGCAGCCAAGGAGGACAGGGGTGGGAAAAACTGTTTTTT. It translates to CASSQGGQGWEKLFF.

In this sample, this clonotype turned up a few times. V usage is TRBV6-2 or TRBV6-3 and J usage is TRBJ1-5; no definite D call. CDR1 and CDR2 from the germline V gene are MNHEY and SVGEGT. The germline V and J ends were trimmed by 6 bases and 7 bases, with 19 bases remaining between them. This CDR3 contains 15 residues. The CDR3 sequence is CASRFGSLSWQPQHF. The CDR3 nucleotides read TGTGCCAGCAGGTTCGGAAGTCTTAGTTGGCAGCCCCAGCATTTT.